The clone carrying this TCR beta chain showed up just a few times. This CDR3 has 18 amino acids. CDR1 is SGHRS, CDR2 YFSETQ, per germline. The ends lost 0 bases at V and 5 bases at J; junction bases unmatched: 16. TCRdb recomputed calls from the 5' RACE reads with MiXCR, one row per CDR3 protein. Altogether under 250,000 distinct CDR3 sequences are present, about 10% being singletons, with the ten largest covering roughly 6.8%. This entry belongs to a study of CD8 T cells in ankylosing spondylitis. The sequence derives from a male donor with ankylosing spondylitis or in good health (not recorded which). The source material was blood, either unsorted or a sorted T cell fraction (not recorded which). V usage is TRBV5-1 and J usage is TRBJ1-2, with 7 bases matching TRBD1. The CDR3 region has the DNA TGCGCCAGCAGCTTGGTCGGAGACAGGGCTTTTTCGGGTTATGGCTACACCTTC. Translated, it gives CASSLVGDRAFSGYGYTF.